This T cell receptor (beta chain) is from a study of CD4 T cells in lung cancer (dated by TCRdb to between 2019 and 2020). Some background on the complete study: In the study, blood T cells from NSCLC patients were screened for responses to candidate mutation-encoded neoepitopes, and neoantigen-specific CD4+ T-cell clones and TCRs were isolated. The frequency of neoantigen-specific clonotypes in tumor resections, non-adjacent lung and cultured T-cell products was followed using TCRB deep sequencing. Several patients undergoing curative-intent resections for stage I-III non-small cell lung cancer provided the tumor and non-adjacent lung tissue. Aged 60 to 69 when blood was donated, the resected patients, most of whom were former smokers, had either lung adenocarcinoma or squamous cell carcinoma. Before blood donation, patients had received treatments including platinum chemotherapy, and some received nivolumab or pembrolizumab.

General conclusions and limits of the study: Some blood-derived responses might be explained by in vitro priming of naive T cells or cross-reactivity rather than by memory responses to the cancer.

Concerning this clone itself: Its cognate antigen has yet to be identified. No clone much larger than this one lies a single base away; base qualities are absent.

Libraries came from the immunoSEQ multiplex PCR assay. DNA was isolated using Qiagen DNeasy or QIAamp micro DNA kits, and TCRB was sequenced using the Adaptive Biotechnology human TCRB sequencing kit. TCRB libraries were sequenced on an Illumina MiSeq. Per the authors' processing: The kit provider's software was used to analyze TCRB sequence data, and Fisher's exact test was applied to assess tumor enrichment of clonotype templates. TCRdb's version of the immuneACCESS table is confined to in-frame rearrangements and falls short of the full clone set. An unresolved V gene accounts for under half of the shortfall where checked; the remainder is of unknown origin. D and trimming were read from the DNA, whereas the V and J calls and clone size are those reported in that table. The sample profile shows under 6,000 clones; around two thirds of them were found once. The ten largest clones capture approximately 15% of the sample.

The germline V gene provides CDR1 SQVTM and CDR2 ANQGSEA. Its CDR3 holds 12 amino acids, cysteine through phenylalanine. The DNA shown is the 36-base CDR3, in frame from base 1. V and J are truncated by 6 bases and 6 bases respectively, leaving an intervening sequence of 12 bases. The TCR was taken from a man between 60 and 70 years old with non-small cell lung cancer. Sample: lung tumor tissue. This sequence uses TRBV29-1 and TRBJ2-1; the D gene cannot be named for sure. Here the CDR3 is given as CSVEPLGNEQFF. The sequenced DNA is TGCAGCGTGGAGCCCCTAGGCAATGAGCAGTTCTTC.